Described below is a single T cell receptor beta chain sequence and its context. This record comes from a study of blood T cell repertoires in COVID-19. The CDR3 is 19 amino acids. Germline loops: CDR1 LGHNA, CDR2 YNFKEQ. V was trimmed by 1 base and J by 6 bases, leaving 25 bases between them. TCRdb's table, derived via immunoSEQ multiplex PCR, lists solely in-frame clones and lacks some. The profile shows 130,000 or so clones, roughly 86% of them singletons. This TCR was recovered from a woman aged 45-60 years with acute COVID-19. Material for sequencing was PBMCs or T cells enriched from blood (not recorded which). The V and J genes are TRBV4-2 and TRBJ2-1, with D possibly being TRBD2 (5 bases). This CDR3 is CASSQVVAWTDLSGNEQFF. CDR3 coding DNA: TGTGCCAGCAGCCAAGTAGTCGCCTGGACTGATCTTTCGGGCAATGAGCAGTTCTTC.